What follows are 2 T cell receptor beta chains derived from one specimen sequenced in a study of shared T cell receptors in the human thymus. Sequenced by immunoSEQ multiplex PCR; TCRdb stores in-frame clones only, minus some. This table has about 730,000 clones, 70% to 90% appearing once. A further study also used this sample, focusing on human thymus T cells.

Sample: thymocytes. These TCRs come from a girl under three years old with a congenital heart defect.

The rearrangement uses TRBV18 and TRBJ1-6, with TRBD1 matching over 8 bases. V gave up 3 bases and J gave up 14 bases; unmatched junction bases: 18. CDR1 and CDR2 (germline): KGHSH, LQKENI. The CDR3 loop spans 17 amino acids. CDR3 sequence reads: CASSPASGTGILFTLHF. The CDR3 DNA reads as TGTGCCAGCTCACCGGCCTCCGGGACAGGCATCCTCTTCACCCTCCACTTT. The full variable domain, rest sourced from reference TRBV18 and TRBJ1-6, is NAGVMQNPRHLVRRRGQEARLRCSPMKGHSHVYWYRQLPEEGLKFMVYLQKENIIDESGMPKERFSAEFPKEGPSILRIQQVVRGDSAAYFCASSPASGTGILFTLHFGNGTRLTVT.

The CDR3 sequence is CASGPQSRGSEAFF. The CDR3 DNA is TGTGCTAGTGGTCCGCAGTCCAGGGGTTCTGAAGCTTTCTTT. The rearrangement joins TRBV12-5 to TRBJ1-1; the D gene is possibly TRBD1 (6 bases). Germline CDR1 LGHNT, CDR2 FRNRAP. The CDR3 consists of 14 residues. The V and J ends lost 5 bases and 6 bases respectively, with 16 bases between them.